Listed below are T cell receptor beta chains from one sample, sequenced in a study of blood T cell repertoires in COVID-19. Some clones are missing from TCRdb's copy, which holds only in-frame ones; the method was immunoSEQ multiplex PCR. The sample contains under 450,000 clones, roughly nine tenths of which appear only once. Sequences were obtained from PBMCs or T cells enriched from blood (not recorded which). These receptors were taken from a woman aged 40 to 50 who had been exposed to COVID-19. CDR3s include the opening cysteine and the closing phenylalanine or tryptophan.

TRBJ2-5 | TRBV29-1 | CSVEAHTSGSLVATQYF
TRBJ1-2 | TRBV4-1 | CASTAGGQTGYGYTF
TRBJ1-2 | TRBV30 | CAWTWGGNYGYTF
TRBJ1-2 | TRBV10-3 | CAISVYPADNYGYTF
TRBJ2-1 | TRBV30 | CAWRIGTVRNEQFF
TRBJ1-3 | TRBV3-1/TRBV3-2 | CASSQERGQGRSSGNTIYF
TRBJ2-7 | TRBV9 | CASSVLPRDRGSYEQYF
TRBJ1-5 | TRBV5-5 | CASSRDTRSNQPQHF
TRBJ2-3 | TRBV5-1 | CASSREGTSTDTQYF
TRBJ1-1 | TRBV3-1/TRBV3-2 | CALPLWNTEAFF
TRBJ2-2 | TRBV29-1 | CSVELAGGSYTGELFF